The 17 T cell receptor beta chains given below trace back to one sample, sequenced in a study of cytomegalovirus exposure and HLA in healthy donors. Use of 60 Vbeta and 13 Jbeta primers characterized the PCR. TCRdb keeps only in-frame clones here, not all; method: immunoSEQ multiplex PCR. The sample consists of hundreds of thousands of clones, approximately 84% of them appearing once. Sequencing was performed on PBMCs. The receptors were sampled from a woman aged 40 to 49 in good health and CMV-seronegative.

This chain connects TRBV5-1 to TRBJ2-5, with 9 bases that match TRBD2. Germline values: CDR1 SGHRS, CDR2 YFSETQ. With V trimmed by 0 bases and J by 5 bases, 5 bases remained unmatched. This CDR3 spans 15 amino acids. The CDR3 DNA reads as TGCGCCAGCAGCTTGGAGGCTAGCGGGGCGGAGACCCAGTACTTC. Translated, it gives CASSLEASGAETQYF.

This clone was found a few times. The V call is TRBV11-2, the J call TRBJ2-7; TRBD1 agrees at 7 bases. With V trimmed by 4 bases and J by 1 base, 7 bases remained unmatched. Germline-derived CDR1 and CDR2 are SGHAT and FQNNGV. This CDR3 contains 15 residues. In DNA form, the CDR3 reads TGTGCCAGCAGCTCCCCGAGGGGGCTATCCTACGAGCAGTACTTC. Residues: CASSSPRGLSYEQYF.

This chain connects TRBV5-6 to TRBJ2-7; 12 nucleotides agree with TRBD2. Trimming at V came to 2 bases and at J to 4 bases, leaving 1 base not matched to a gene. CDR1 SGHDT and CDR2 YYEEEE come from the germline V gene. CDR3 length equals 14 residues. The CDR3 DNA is TGTGCCAGCAGCTTACTAGCGGGGGGTTACGAGCAGTACTTC. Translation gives CASSLLAGGYEQYF.

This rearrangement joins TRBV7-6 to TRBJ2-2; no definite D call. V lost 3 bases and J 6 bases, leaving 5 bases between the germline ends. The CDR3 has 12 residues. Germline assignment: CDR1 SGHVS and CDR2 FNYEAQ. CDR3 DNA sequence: TGTGCCAGCAGCTTCGTCGCCGGGGAGCTGTTTTTT. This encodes CASSFVAGELFF.

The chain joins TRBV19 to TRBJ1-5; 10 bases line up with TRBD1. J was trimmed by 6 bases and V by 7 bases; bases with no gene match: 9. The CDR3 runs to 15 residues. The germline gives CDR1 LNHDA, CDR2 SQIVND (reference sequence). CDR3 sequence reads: CASKYRDRGGQPQHF. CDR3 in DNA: TGTGCCAGTAAATATCGGGACAGGGGCGGTCAGCCCCAGCATTTT. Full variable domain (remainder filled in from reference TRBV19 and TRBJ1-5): DGGITQSPKYLFRKEGQNVTLSCEQNLNHDAMYWYRQDPGQGLRLIYYSQIVNDFQKGDIAEGYSVSREKKESFPLTVTSAQKNPTAFYLCASKYRDRGGQPQHFGDGTRLSIL.

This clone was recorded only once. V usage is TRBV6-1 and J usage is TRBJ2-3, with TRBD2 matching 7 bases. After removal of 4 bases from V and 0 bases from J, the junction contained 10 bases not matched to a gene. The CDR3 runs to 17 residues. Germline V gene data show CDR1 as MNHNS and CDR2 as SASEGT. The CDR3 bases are TGTGCCAGCAGTGCCGTGGGGGGAGGGAGTAGCACAGATACGCAGTATTTT. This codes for CASSAVGGGSSTDTQYF.

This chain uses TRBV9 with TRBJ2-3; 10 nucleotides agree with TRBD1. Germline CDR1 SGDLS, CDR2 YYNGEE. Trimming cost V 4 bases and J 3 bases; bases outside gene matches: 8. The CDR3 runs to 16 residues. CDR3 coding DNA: TGTGCCAGCAGCCATCCCGGGACAGGGGAAACAGATACGCAGTATTTT. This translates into CASSHPGTGETDTQYF.

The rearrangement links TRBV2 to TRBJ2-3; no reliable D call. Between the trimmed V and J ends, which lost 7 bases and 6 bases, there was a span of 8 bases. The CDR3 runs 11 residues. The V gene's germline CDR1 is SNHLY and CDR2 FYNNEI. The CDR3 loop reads CASTVGDTQYF. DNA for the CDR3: TGTGCCAGCACAGTTGGCGATACGCAGTATTTT.

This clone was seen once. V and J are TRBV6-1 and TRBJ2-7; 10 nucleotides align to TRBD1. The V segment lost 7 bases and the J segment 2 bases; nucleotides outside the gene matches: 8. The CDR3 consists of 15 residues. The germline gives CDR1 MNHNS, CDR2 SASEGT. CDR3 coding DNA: TGTGCCAGCAAGCATGTTGGACAGGGGGCCTACGAGCAGTACTTC. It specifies CASKHVGQGAYEQYF.

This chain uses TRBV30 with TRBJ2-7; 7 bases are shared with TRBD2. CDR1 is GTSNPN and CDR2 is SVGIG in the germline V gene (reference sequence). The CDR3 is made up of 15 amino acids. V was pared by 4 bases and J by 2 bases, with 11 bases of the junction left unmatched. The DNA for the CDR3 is TGTGCCTGGACCCCCCGACTAGCTGTCGCCTACGAGCAGTACTTC. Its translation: CAWTPRLAVAYEQYF.

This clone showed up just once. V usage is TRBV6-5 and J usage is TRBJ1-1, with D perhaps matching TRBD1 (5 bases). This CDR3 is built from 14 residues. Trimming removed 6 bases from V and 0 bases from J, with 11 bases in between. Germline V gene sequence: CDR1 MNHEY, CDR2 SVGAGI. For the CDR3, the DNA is TGTGCCAGCAGCCACGGGGGGGTGAACACTGAAGCTTTCTTT. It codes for CASSHGGVNTEAFF.

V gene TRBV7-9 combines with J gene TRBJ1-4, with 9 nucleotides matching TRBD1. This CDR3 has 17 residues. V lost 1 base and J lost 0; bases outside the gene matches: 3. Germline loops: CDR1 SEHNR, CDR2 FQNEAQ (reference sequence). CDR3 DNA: TGTGCCAGCAGCTTAGGACAGGGGGTTGCAACTAATGAAAAACTGTTTTTT. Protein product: CASSLGQGVATNEKLFF.

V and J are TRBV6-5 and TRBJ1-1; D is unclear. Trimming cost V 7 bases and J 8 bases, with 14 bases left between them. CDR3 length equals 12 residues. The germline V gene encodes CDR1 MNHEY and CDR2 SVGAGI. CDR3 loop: CASTQLTREAFF. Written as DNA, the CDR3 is TGTGCCAGCACCCAACTGACAAGGGAAGCTTTCTTT.

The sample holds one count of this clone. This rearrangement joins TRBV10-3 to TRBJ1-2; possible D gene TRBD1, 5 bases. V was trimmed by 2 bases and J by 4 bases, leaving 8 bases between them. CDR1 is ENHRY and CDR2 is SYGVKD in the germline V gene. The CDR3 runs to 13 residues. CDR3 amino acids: CAISEAGTYGYTF. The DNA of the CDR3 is TGTGCCATCAGTGAGGCGGGGACCTATGGCTACACCTTC.

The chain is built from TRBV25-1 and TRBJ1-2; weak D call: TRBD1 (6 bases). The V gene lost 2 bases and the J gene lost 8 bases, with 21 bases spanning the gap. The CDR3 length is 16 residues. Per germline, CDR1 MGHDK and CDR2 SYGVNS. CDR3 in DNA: TGTGCCAGCAGTGAAAGGGGGAATGTGGGCAGGCACGGCTACACCTTC. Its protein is CASSERGNVGRHGYTF.

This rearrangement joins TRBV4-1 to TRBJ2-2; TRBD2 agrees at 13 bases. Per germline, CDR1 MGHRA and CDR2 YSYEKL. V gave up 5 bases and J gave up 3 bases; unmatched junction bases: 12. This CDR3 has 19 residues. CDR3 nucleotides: TGCGCCAGCAGCGCCCTTTTGACTAGCGGGGGGATGGACACCGGGGAGCTGTTTTTT. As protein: CASSALLTSGGMDTGELFF.

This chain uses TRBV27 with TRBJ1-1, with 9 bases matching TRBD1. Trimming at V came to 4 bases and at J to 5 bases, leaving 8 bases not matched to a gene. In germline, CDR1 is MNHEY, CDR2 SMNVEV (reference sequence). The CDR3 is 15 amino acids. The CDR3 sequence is CASSSAGTGRTEAFF. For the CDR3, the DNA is TGTGCCAGCAGTTCCGCCGGGACAGGGAGGACTGAAGCTTTCTTT.